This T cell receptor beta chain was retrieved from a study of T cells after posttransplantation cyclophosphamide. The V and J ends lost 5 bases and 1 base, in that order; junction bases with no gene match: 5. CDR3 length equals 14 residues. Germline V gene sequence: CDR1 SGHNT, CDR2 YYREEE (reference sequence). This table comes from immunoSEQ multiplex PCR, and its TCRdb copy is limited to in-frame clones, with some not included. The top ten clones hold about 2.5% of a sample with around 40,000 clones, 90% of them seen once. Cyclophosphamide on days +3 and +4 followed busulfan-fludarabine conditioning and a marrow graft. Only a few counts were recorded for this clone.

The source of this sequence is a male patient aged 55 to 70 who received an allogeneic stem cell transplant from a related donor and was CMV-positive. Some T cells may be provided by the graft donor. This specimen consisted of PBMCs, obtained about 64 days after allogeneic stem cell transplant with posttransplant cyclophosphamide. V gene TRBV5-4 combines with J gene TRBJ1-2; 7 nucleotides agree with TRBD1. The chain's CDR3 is CASRGQKNNYGYTF. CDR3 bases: TGTGCCAGCAGGGGACAGAAGAATAACTATGGCTACACCTTC.